This T cell receptor (beta chain) was found in a study of blood T cell repertoires in COVID-19. Produced via immunoSEQ multiplex PCR; TCRdb's table is partial and in-frame only. Among about 130,000 clones listed, approximately 83% were seen once. This CDR3 region has 13 residues. The J segment lost 7 bases and the V segment lost 5 bases, leaving 3 bases of the junction unmatched. Germline-derived CDR1 and CDR2 are SGHRS and YFSETQ. Either two negative PCRs, clearance, or symptom resolution qualified Cohort 3 donors as recovered. The sequence was collected from a man between 50 and 59 years old who had recovered from COVID-19. The specimen was PBMCs or T cells enriched from blood (not recorded which). The J gene is TRBJ1-6, the V gene TRBV5-1; TRBD1 matches at 7 bases. The chain's CDR3 is CASRETGNSPLHF. For the CDR3, the DNA is TGCGCCAGCAGGGAGACAGGGAATTCACCCCTCCACTTT.